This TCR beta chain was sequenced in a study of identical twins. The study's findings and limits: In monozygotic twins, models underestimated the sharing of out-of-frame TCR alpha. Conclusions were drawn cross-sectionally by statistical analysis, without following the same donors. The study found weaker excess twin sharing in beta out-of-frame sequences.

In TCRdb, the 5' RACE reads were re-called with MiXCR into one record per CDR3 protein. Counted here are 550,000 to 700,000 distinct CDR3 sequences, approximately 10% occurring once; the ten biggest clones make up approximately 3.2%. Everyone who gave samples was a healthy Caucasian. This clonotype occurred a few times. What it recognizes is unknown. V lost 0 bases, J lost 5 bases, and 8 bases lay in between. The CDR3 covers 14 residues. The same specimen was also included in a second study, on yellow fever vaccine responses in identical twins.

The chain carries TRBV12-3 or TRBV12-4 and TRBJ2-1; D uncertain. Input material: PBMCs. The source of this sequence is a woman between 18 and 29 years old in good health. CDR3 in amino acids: CASSLALVDNEQFF. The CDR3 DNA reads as TGTGCCAGCAGTTTAGCGCTGGTTGACAATGAGCAGTTCTTC.